Listed here are 14 T cell receptor beta chains from one sample, sequenced in a study of shared T cell receptors in the human thymus. The data were produced by immunoSEQ multiplex PCR, yet TCRdb's version contains in-frame clones alone and is incomplete. The table lists 630,000 or so clones, 70% to 90% of them singletons, with under 0.01% in the top ten. A further study also used this sample, focusing on human thymus T cells.

The sequenced sample was thymocytes. These receptor sequences come from a boy in the first two years of life with a congenital heart defect.

The chain has TRBV25-1 and TRBJ2-7; tentative D call: TRBD1 (6 bases). The length of the CDR3 is 15 residues. Germline lookup yields CDR1 MGHDK and CDR2 SYGVNS. V lost 5 bases to trimming and J lost 7 bases, with 21 bases between them. The CDR3 nucleotides are TGTGCCAGCAGTCGTTCCAGAAAGGGGGTTACAGAGCAGTACTTC. Translation: CASSRSRKGVTEQYF.

The chain uses TRBV5-8 and TRBJ1-1, with 7 nucleotides matching TRBD1. The CDR3 extends over 14 amino acids. V shed 0 bases and J 11 bases; nucleotides not matched to a gene: 10. The germline V gene encodes CDR1 SGHTS and CDR2 YDEGEE. The CDR3 region has the DNA TGTGCCAGCAGCTTGGGTACAGGGGAGAGTCTCGCTTTCTTT. Translation: CASSLGTGESLAFF.

This rearrangement joins TRBV6-6 to TRBJ1-1, with TRBD1 matching over 8 bases. The CDR3 length is 13 residues. Trimming removed 5 bases from V and 3 bases from J; junction bases left unmatched: 2. Per the germline V gene, CDR1 is MNHNY and CDR2 is SVGAGI (reference sequence). In nucleotides, the CDR3 is TGTGCCAGCAGTCAGGGGGCTGACACTGAAGCTTTCTTT. Protein product: CASSQGADTEAFF.

This rearrangement joins TRBV27 to TRBJ2-7; D not resolved. With 2 bases removed from V and 2 bases from J, the gap between germline ends came to 19 bases. Germline CDR1 is MNHEY and CDR2 is SMNVEV (reference sequence). CDR3 length: 17 amino acids. DNA of the CDR3: TGTGCCAGCAGTTTAGCTTCAGGCAGAACAGAAACCTACGAGCAGTACTTC. This encodes CASSLASGRTETYEQYF.

The chain employs TRBV6-6 and TRBJ2-7, with 9 bases aligning to TRBD1. The CDR3 has 14 amino acids. J was trimmed by 6 bases and V by 0 bases; bases with no gene match: 3. Germline assignment: CDR1 MNHNY and CDR2 SVGAGI (reference sequence). Written as DNA, the CDR3 is TGTGCCAGCAGTTACTCAGGGACAGGGTTCGAGCAGTACTTC. Amino acid sequence: CASSYSGTGFEQYF.

The gene calls are TRBV28 and TRBJ2-3; TRBD1 might be the D (6 bases). The germline V and J ends were trimmed by 7 bases and 0 bases, with 11 bases remaining between them. The CDR3 totals 14 residues. Germline V gene sequence: CDR1 MDHEN, CDR2 SYDVKM. The CDR3 coding sequence is TGTGCCAGCACATCAGGGGAGAGCACAGATACGCAGTATTTT. Protein sequence: CASTSGESTDTQYF.

The chain uses TRBV30 and TRBJ2-1, with D unclear. Germline loops: CDR1 GTSNPN, CDR2 SVGIG (reference sequence). The CDR3 runs to 12 residues. Trimming removed 2 bases from V and 4 bases from J, with 6 bases in between. CDR3: CAWSPVYNEQFF. CDR3 sequence (DNA): TGTGCCTGGAGTCCAGTATACAATGAGCAGTTCTTC.

V gene TRBV28 combines with J gene TRBJ1-1; tentative D call: TRBD1 (6 bases). Germline V gene data show CDR1 as MDHEN and CDR2 as SYDVKM. CDR3 length: 15 residues. V dropped 6 bases and J dropped 0 bases, with 14 bases sitting between them. CDR3 coding DNA: TGTGCCAGCAGGGCCCCGACAGGATTGAACACTGAAGCTTTCTTT. This codes for CASRAPTGLNTEAFF.

This chain joins TRBV12-5 and TRBJ1-1; tentative D call: TRBD1 (6 bases). This CDR3 comprises 16 residues. Looked up from germline, CDR1 is LGHNT and CDR2 is FRNRAP. V dropped 3 bases and J dropped 0 bases, with 14 bases sitting between them. CDR3 amino acids: CASGLLQGGMNTEAFF. DNA for the CDR3: TGTGCTAGTGGTTTATTACAGGGAGGGATGAACACTGAAGCTTTCTTT.

The J gene is TRBJ1-4, the V gene TRBV7-6; D remains ambiguous. V dropped 0 bases and J dropped 5 bases, with 7 bases sitting between them. The CDR3 has 14 amino acids. Germline assignment: CDR1 SGHVS and CDR2 FNYEAQ. CDR3 bases: TGTGCCAGCAGCTTAGCGGCGGGGAATGAAAAACTGTTTTTT. It codes for CASSLAAGNEKLFF.

The genes are TRBV25-1 and TRBJ2-3, with 7 bases fitting TRBD2. Germline CDR1 MGHDK, CDR2 SYGVNS. The CDR3 consists of 16 residues. Trimming removed 3 bases from V and 2 bases from J; junction bases left unmatched: 8. The DNA of the CDR3 is TGTGCCAGCAGTGAGGTTTGGACTAGGCTCACAGATACGCAGTATTTT. It specifies CASSEVWTRLTDTQYF.

The chain uses TRBV4-3 and TRBJ1-1; 7 nucleotides line up with TRBD1. The length of the CDR3 is 16 residues. V was clipped by 4 bases and J by 5 bases; unmatched bases: 13. Per the germline V gene, CDR1 is LGHNA and CDR2 is YSLEER. In nucleotides, the CDR3 is TGCGCCAGCAGCCTGATCCTAACAGGGGAATTTACTGAAGCTTTCTTT. Translation: CASSLILTGEFTEAFF.

This chain connects TRBV15 to TRBJ2-7; 10 bases are a match to TRBD2. The CDR3 runs 18 residues. CDR1 and CDR2 (germline): LNHNV, YYDKDF (reference sequence). Trimming cost V 5 bases and J 2 bases; bases outside gene matches: 15. In nucleotides, the CDR3 is TGTGCCACCAGCTTAAAGGGTTTAAGCGGGAGGGCTCCCTACGAGCAGTACTTC. It yields the protein CATSLKGLSGRAPYEQYF. Looking up the rest from reference TRBV15 and TRBJ2-7 gives the full variable domain: DAMVIQNPRYQVTQFGKPVTLSCSQTLNHNVMYWYQQKSSQAPKLLFHYYDKDFNNEADTPDNFQSRRPNTSFCFLDIRSPGLGDTAMYLCATSLKGLSGRAPYEQYFGPGTRLTVT.

The rearrangement links TRBV6-1 to TRBJ1-3; a weak D match, TRBD1 (5 bases). V was cut by 4 bases and J by 2 bases, with 15 bases left in between. The germline V gene encodes CDR1 MNHNS and CDR2 SASEGT. The CDR3 length is 16 residues. DNA of the CDR3: TGTGCCAGCAGTGTAGACAGCTCAAGGGCTGGAAACACCATATATTTT. It is translated as CASSVDSSRAGNTIYF.